The 13 T cell receptor beta chains listed next were all sequenced from one sample in a study of regulatory T cells in long-lasting Graves disease. Indicated time point: persistent/refractory GD, antithyroid drugs over 5 years with positive TRAb. PBMCs were the source of the RNA used for TCR sequencing. Relying on iRepertoire HTBI primers and Arm-PCR of CDR3 regions, the team built TCR beta libraries. MiXCR, applied by TCRdb to the multiplex PCR reads, yields one record per CDR3 protein. The table has more than 650,000 distinct CDR3 sequences, 25% to 35% seen once. Specimen: peripheral blood mononuclear cells (PBMCs), collected when the disease was refractory, from a patient treated with antithyroid drugs. Source of these receptors: a female donor with Graves disease.

The chain is built from TRBV5-4 and TRBJ1-1; 9 bases are shared with TRBD1. This CDR3 is 16 amino acids long. V lost 4 bases and J lost 6; bases outside the gene matches: 13. Germline loops: CDR1 SGHNT, CDR2 YYREEE (reference sequence). The CDR3 DNA follows: TGTGCCAGCAGCCAGGACAGGGGAGCGCTGTACCCTGAAGCTTTCTTT. Residues: CASSQDRGALYPEAFF.

The DNA of the CDR3 is TGTGCCAGCAGTAAGGGGACTAGCGGGAGTCTCTACGAGCAGTACTTC. It yields the protein CASSKGTSGSLYEQYF. The chain recombines TRBV6-1 with TRBJ2-7; 14 bases are shared with TRBD2. There are 16 residues in the CDR3. Germline CDR1 is MNHNS and CDR2 is SASEGT. Trimming removed 5 bases from V and 3 bases from J; junction bases left unmatched: 6.

On this clonotype itself: One junction end disagrees with the germline gene, perhaps due to a read error. The rearrangement uses TRBV24-1 and TRBJ2-1; 13 bases are a match to TRBD2. CDR3 length equals 16 residues. The germline gives CDR1 KGHDR, CDR2 SFDVKD. The CDR3 reads CATSDLGLAGVNEQFF. Here the CDR3 DNA reads TGTGCCACTAGTGACCTTGGACTAGCGGGAGTAAATGAGCAGTTCTTC.

This chain connects TRBV3-1 to TRBJ1-2, with 7 positions matching TRBD1. V gave up 3 bases and J gave up 5 bases; unmatched junction bases: 9. This CDR3 contains 15 residues. Germline loops: CDR1 LGHDT, CDR2 YNNKEL (reference sequence). As DNA, the CDR3 is TGTGCCAGCAGCCACGGAACCGGGACAGTTTATGGCTACACCTTC. Amino acid sequence: CASSHGTGTVYGYTF.

This chain connects TRBV5-1 to TRBJ2-5; no reliable D call. The CDR3 totals 14 residues. Per the germline V gene, CDR1 is SGHRS and CDR2 is YFSETQ. V lost 4 bases and J 5 bases, leaving 15 bases between the germline ends. As DNA, the CDR3 is TGCGCCAGCAGCCCAGGAACCGCCGGGGAGACCCAGTACTTC. This gives the protein CASSPGTAGETQYF.

This clonotype was observed a few times. The CDR3 loop is CASSQDPTPGTQYF. The CDR3 coding sequence is TGTGCCAGCAGCCAAGATCCTACGCCAGGGACCCAGTACTTC. The rearrangement joins TRBV3-1 to TRBJ2-5; D is undetermined. CDR1 LGHDT and CDR2 YNNKEL come from the germline V gene (reference sequence). V was clipped by 0 bases and J by 7 bases, with 12 bases between them. The CDR3 extends over 14 amino acids.

The chain carries TRBV20-1 and TRBJ1-3, with a weak D call TRBD1 (6 bases). The CDR3 spans 16 residues. The V end was cut by 3 bases, the J end by 2 bases, with 17 bases between. Germline values: CDR1 DFQATT, CDR2 SNEGSKA (reference sequence). In DNA form, the CDR3 reads TGCAGTGCTAGCGCCTACAGGGTGTTACCTGGAAACACCATATATTTT. This encodes CSASAYRVLPGNTIYF.

The chain couples TRBV6-1 to TRBJ2-7; 9 bases align to TRBD1. The germline CDR1 and CDR2 sequences are MNHNS and SASEGT. This CDR3 region has 16 residues. The junction had 11 bases not matched to a gene; V was cut back by 3 bases and J by 5 bases. The CDR3 DNA reads TGTGCCAGCAGTGAGACTCCGACAGGGGGTGGCGACGAGCAGTACTTC. Protein: CASSETPTGGGDEQYF.

This clonotype was detected only a few times. The chain carries TRBV15 and TRBJ1-1; 8 bases are shared with TRBD1. The germline V gene encodes CDR1 LNHNV and CDR2 YYDKDF (reference sequence). The CDR3 spans 15 residues. V shed 4 bases, J shed 3 bases, and the junction held 7 bases outside the gene matches. CDR3 DNA: TGTGCCACCAGCATGACTCAGGGGGCCCACACTGAAGCTTTCTTT. Translating it yields CATSMTQGAHTEAFF. Full variable domain (remainder filled in from reference TRBV15 and TRBJ1-1): DAMVIQNPRYQVTQFGKPVTLSCSQTLNHNVMYWYQQKSSQAPKLLFHYYDKDFNNEADTPDNFQSRRPNTSFCFLDIRSPGLGDTAMYLCATSMTQGAHTEAFFGQGTRLTVV.

The gene calls are TRBV20-1 and TRBJ2-1; D may be TRBD2 (7 bases). The V end was cut by 3 bases, the J end by 6 bases, with 15 bases between. Germline V gene lookup returns CDR1 DFQATT and CDR2 SNEGSKA (reference sequence). The CDR3 runs 14 residues. CDR3 region: CSASSGRGGNEQFF. The CDR3 nucleotides are TGCAGTGCTAGTAGCGGGCGAGGGGGCAATGAGCAGTTCTTC.

This clonotype turned up a few times. This chain joins TRBV10-3 and TRBJ1-1, with D possibly TRBD1 on 5 matching bases. Looked up from germline, CDR1 is ENHRY and CDR2 is SYGVKD. The CDR3 is 15 amino acids. V was shortened by 6 bases and J by 4 bases, with 18 bases between the two germline ends. The CDR3 sequence: CAIRTGLGDGTEAFF. In DNA, the CDR3 is TGTGCCATCAGAACGGGGCTTGGCGACGGCACTGAAGCTTTCTTT.

This clonotype was seen ten or more times. V is TRBV6-1 and J is TRBJ1-2; 10 nucleotides agree with TRBD1. CDR3 length: 15 amino acids. Per the germline V gene, CDR1 is MNHNS and CDR2 is SASEGT. V was clipped by 6 bases and J by 6 bases; unmatched bases: 10. CDR3: CASRGSGTGADGYTF. CDR3 sequence (DNA): TGTGCCAGCAGAGGCTCCGGGACAGGGGCCGATGGCTACACCTTC.

The V and J genes are TRBV20-1 and TRBJ2-5; perhaps TRBD2 as D (5 bases). This CDR3 region has 12 residues. The germline gives CDR1 DFQATT, CDR2 SNEGSKA (reference sequence). V lost 5 bases and J lost 2, with 9 bases in between. CDR3 amino acids: CSAEDWQETQYF. Here the CDR3 DNA reads TGCAGTGCTGAGGACTGGCAAGAGACCCAGTACTTC.